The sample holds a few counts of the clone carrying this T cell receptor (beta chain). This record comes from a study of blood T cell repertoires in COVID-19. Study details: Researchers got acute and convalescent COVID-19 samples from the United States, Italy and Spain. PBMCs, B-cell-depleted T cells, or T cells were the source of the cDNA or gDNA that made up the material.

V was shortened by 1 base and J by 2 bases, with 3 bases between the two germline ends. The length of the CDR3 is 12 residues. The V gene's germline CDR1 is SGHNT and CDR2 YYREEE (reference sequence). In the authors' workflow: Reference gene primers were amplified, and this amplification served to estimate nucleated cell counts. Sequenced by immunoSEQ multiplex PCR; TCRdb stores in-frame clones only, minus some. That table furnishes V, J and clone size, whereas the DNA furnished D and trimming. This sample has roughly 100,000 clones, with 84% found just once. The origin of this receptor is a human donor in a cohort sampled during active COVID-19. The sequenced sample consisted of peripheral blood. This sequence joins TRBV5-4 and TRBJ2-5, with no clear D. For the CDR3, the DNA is TGTGCCAGCAGCTTGCCTCAAGAGACCCAGTACTTC. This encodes CASSLPQETQYF.